The T cell receptor beta chain described here comes from a study of neurological immune-mediated disorders. Whole-study results and caveats: The level of TCR clonal expansion was highest in patients with HTLV-1-associated myelopathy and lowest in multiple sclerosis, where it fell below the level seen in healthy controls. No CDR3 amino acid sequences recurred among expanded clones across subjects, suggesting private repertoires in all groups.

Comment on this clonotype: No antigen is known for it.

cDNA synthesis was performed by 5'RACE with 10-nucleotide random UMIs. Via MiXCR, TCRdb re-called the 5' RACE reads, giving one row per CDR3 protein. The sample lists fewer than 65,000 distinct CDR3 sequences, around 10% occurring once. The length of the CDR3 is 12 residues. CDR1 DFQATT and CDR2 SNEGSKA come from the germline V gene (reference sequence). The sequenced sample consisted of PBMCs. The chain carries TRBV20-1 and TRBJ2-3, with 11 bases matching TRBD2. This TCR came from a man aged 70-80 years with HTLV-1-associated myelopathy (HAM/TSP). Here the CDR3 reads CHLGLAADTQYF. DNA for the CDR3: TGCCACTTGGGACTAGCGGCCGATACGCAGTATTTT.